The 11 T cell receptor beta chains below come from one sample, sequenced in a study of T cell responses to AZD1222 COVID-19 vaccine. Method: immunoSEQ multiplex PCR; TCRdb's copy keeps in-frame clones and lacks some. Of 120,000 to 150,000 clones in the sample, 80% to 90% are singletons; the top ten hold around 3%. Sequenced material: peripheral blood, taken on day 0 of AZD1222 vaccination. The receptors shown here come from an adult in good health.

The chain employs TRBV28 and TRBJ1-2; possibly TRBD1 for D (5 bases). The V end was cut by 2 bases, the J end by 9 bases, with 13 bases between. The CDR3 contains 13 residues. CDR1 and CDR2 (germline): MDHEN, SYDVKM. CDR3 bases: TGTGCCAGCAGTTTAGGGGGGTTGGTTAGCTACACCTTC. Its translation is CASSLGGLVSYTF.

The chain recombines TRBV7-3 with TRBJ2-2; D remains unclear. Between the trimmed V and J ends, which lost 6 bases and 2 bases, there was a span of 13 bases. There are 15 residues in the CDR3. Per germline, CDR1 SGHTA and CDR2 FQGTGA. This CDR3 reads CASSLEAVNTGELFF. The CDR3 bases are TGTGCCAGCAGTTTAGAGGCGGTAAACACCGGGGAGCTGTTTTTT.

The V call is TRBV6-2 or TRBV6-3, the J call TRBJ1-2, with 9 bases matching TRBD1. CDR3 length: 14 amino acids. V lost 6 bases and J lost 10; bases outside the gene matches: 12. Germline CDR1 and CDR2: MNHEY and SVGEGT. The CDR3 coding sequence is TGTGCCAGCAGGTACAGGGGGCAGAAGAGGGTCTACACCTTC. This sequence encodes CASRYRGQKRVYTF.

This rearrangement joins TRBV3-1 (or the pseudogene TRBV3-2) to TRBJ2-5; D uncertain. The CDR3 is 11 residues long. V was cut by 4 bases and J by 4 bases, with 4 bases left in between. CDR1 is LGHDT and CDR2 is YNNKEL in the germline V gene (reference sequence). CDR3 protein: CASSLTETQYF. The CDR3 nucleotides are TGTGCCAGCAGCCTGACAGAGACCCAGTACTTC.

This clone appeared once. The CDR3 DNA reads as TGTGCCAGTAGTATGAAGGGACTAGCGGGCCCCGAGGGGTGGGCAGATACGCAGTATTTT. Protein product: CASSMKGLAGPEGWADTQYF. J is TRBJ2-3 and V is TRBV19; TRBD2 aligns across 12 bases. Germline V gene lookup returns CDR1 LNHDA and CDR2 SQIVND (reference sequence). Losses at the gene ends were 3 bases for V and 4 bases for J; bases not matched to a gene: 17. This CDR3 is built from 20 residues.

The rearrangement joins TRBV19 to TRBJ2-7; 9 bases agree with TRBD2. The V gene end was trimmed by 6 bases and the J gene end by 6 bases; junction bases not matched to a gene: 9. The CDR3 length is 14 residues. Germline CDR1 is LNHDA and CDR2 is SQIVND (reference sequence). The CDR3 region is CASSPMSSGSEQYF. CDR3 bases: TGTGCCAGTAGCCCCATGAGTAGCGGGAGCGAGCAGTACTTC.

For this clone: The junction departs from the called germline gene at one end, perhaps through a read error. Here the CDR3 reads CAWSVRGQGTQYF. The CDR3 DNA is TGTGCCTGGAGTGTACGAGGTCAAGGGACCCAGTACTTC. The rearrangement uses TRBV30 and TRBJ2-5; D is uncertain. Germline-derived CDR1 and CDR2 are GTSNPN and SVGIG (reference sequence). This CDR3 region has 13 residues.

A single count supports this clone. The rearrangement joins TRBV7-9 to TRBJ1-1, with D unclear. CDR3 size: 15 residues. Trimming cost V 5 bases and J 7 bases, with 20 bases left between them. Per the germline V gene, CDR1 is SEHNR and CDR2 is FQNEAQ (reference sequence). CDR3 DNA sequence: TGTGCCAGCAGCCACACTCCCGGGGTGACGGGTGAAGCTTTCTTT. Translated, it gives CASSHTPGVTGEAFF.

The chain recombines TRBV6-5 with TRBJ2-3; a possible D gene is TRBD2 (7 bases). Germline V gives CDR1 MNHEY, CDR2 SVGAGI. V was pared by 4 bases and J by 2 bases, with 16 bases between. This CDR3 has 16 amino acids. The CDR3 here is CASSSYGGQNTDTQYF. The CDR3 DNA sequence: TGTGCCAGCAGTTCCTACGGGGGGCAGAACACAGATACGCAGTATTTT.

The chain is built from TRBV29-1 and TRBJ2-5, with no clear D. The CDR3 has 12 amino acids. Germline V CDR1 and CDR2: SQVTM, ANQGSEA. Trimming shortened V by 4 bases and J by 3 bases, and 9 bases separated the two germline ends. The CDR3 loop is CSVVETEETQYF. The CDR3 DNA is TGCAGCGTTGTCGAGACTGAAGAGACCCAGTACTTC. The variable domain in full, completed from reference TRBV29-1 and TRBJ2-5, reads SAVISQKPSRDICQRGTSLTIQCQVDSQVTMMFWYRQQPGQSLTLIATANQGSEATYESGFVIDKFPISRPNLTFSTLTVSNMSPEDSSIYLCSVVETEETQYFGPGTRLLVL.

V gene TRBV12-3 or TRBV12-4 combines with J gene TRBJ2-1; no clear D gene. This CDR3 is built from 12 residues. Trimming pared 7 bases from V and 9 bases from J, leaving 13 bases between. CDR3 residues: CASNPRSGEQFF. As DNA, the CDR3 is TGTGCCAGCAATCCTAGGTCCGGTGAGCAGTTCTTC.